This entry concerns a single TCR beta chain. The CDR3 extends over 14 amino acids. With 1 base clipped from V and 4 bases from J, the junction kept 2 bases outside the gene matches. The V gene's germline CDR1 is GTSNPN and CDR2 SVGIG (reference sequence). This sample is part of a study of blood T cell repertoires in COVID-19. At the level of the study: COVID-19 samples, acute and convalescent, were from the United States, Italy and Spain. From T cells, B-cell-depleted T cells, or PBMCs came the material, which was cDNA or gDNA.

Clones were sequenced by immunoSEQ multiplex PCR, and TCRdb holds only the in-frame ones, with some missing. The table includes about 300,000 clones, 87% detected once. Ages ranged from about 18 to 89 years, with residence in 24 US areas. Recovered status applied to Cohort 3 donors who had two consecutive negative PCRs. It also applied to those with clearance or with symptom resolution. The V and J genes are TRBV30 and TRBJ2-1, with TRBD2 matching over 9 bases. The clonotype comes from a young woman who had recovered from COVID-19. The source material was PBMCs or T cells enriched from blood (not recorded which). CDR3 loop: CAWSDLAGYNEQFF. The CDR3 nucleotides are TGTGCCTGGAGTGACCTAGCGGGGTACAATGAGCAGTTCTTC. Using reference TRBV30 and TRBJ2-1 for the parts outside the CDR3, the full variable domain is SQTIHQWPATLVQPVGSPLSLECTVEGTSNPNLYWYRQAAGRGLQLLFYSVGIGQISSEVPQNLSASRPQDRQFILSSKKLLLSDSGFYLCAWSDLAGYNEQFFGPGTRLTVL.